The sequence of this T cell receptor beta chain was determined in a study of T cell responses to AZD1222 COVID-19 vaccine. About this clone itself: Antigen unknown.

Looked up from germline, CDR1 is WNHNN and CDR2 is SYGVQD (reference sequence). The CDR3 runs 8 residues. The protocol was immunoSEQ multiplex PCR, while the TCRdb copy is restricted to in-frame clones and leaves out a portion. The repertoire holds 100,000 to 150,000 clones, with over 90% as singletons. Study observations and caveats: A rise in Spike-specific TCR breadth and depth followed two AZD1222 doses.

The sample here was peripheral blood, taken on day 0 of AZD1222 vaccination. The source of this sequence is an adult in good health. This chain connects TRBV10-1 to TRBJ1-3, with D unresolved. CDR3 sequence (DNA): TGCCCGAGGAACACCATATATTTT. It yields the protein CPRNTIYF.